The rows below give T cell receptor beta chains drawn from one sample of a study of T cells in Graves' hyperthyroidism and ophthalmopathy. MiXCR, run by TCRdb on the multiplex PCR reads, gives a single entry per CDR3 protein. The sample lists about 520,000 distinct CDR3 sequences, roughly a quarter occurring once. Sequencing input: blood. These receptors were collected from a woman aged 30 to 39 with Graves' ophthalmopathy. Each CDR3 is given without its conserved first and last residue. Where a row states a size, it is once, few, many or the class of an expanded clone; other rows omit it.

>TRBJ2-5|many|TRBV7-9
ASSPVEGYQETQY
>TRBJ2-7|.|TRBV10-3
AISEYLGTGSYEQY
>TRBJ1-1|.|TRBV6-1
ASRPGVLNTEAF
>TRBJ1-2|.|TRBV20-1
SASPDNYGYT
>TRBJ1-1|.|TRBV5-1
ASSLAPTGVNTEAF
>TRBJ1-2|many|TRBV6-2/TRBV6-3
ASSGQGRDGYT
>TRBJ2-7|many|TRBV27
ASSLLSRGVDEQY
>TRBJ2-2|.|TRBV27
ASSFNGANTGELF
>TRBJ1-1|.|TRBV7-9
ASSLAGAGYTEAF
>TRBJ2-2|many|TRBV7-2
ASNSRWTGELF
>TRBJ2-2|many|TRBV3-1
ASSQSTLATSLF
>TRBJ1-2|.|TRBV20-1
SAWDTNYGYT
>TRBJ2-5|once|TRBV7-2
ASSDLLAQY
>TRBJ2-2|few|TRBV29-1
SVEYSDRVAGELF
>TRBJ2-7|many|TRBV12-3/TRBV12-4
ASQSDRAGEQY
>TRBJ1-5|few|TRBV12-3/TRBV12-4
ASSLNGGGNQPQH
>TRBJ2-5|many|TRBV7-2
ASSSTGLAGGEAQETQY
>TRBJ1-1|many|TRBV20-1
SATREDTEAF
>TRBJ2-7|.|TRBV20-1
SARNPGTLHPYEQY
>TRBJ2-5|.|TRBV7-8
ASSFGMAGGPETQY
>TRBJ2-7|many|TRBV7-9
ASSLDRDLPYEQY
>TRBJ1-2|.|TRBV19
ASSRGQGADYGYT
>TRBJ2-5|many|TRBV12-3/TRBV12-4
ASSQTSGDQETQY
>TRBJ1-3|many|TRBV12-3/TRBV12-4
ASSWGVGNTIY
>TRBJ2-7|once|TRBV29-1
SVELGSEQY
>TRBJ2-2|many|TRBV20-1
SARGDRDSGELF
>TRBJ1-6|.|TRBV6-1
ASRTGYSYNSPLH
>TRBJ1-2|many|TRBV6-2/TRBV6-3
ASSYEFQAPLPTLKYGYT
>TRBJ1-2|many|TRBV19
ASRTTGGGYGYT
>TRBJ1-1|.|TRBV30
AWSKDSRREAF